The 15 T cell receptor beta chains below were found in one sample sequenced in a study of blood T cell repertoires in COVID-19. Using immunoSEQ multiplex PCR, the repertoire was profiled, and TCRdb retains in-frame clones only, with some absent. Among roughly 20,000 clones listed, approximately 90% were seen once. Sequenced: peripheral blood. These receptors were collected from a human donor in a cohort sampled during active COVID-19.

The chain has TRBV19 and TRBJ2-3, with 7 bases matching TRBD1. There are 13 residues in the CDR3. CDR1 is LNHDA and CDR2 is SQIVND in the germline V gene (reference sequence). The V gene end was trimmed by 5 bases and the J gene end by 4 bases; junction bases not matched to a gene: 3. The CDR3 bases are TGTGCCAGTAGTTTCACAGGGGCAGATACGCAGTATTTT. Amino acids: CASSFTGADTQYF.

The chain carries TRBV5-1 and TRBJ1-3; TRBD1 is a possible D gene (6 bases). Trimming took 2 bases from V and 8 from J, leaving 17 bases between them. The germline gives CDR1 SGHRS, CDR2 YFSETQ. CDR3 length equals 15 residues. The CDR3 coding sequence is TGCGCCAGCAGCTTTGGGACATGGGATCCGGACACCATATATTTT. Encoded protein: CASSFGTWDPDTIYF.

The chain has TRBV6-6 and TRBJ1-5, with D perhaps matching TRBD1 (6 bases). Trimming stripped 5 bases from V and 4 bases from J, with 18 bases between. The CDR3 is made up of 16 amino acids. Germline-derived CDR1 and CDR2 are MNHNY and SVGAGI (reference sequence). The CDR3, as DNA: TGTGCCAGCAGTCCCCCCGGGACACCTGAAAATCAGCCCCAGCATTTT. Encoded protein: CASSPPGTPENQPQHF.

The CDR3 spells CASSHIPPRLAGGRNEQFF. CDR3 nucleotide sequence: TGTGCCAGCAGCCATATTCCCCCCCGACTAGCGGGAGGGAGGAATGAGCAGTTCTTC. The chain is built from TRBV6-2 or TRBV6-3 and TRBJ2-1; 14 bases agree with TRBD2. Per the germline V gene, CDR1 is MNHEY and CDR2 is SVGEGT. The CDR3 covers 19 residues. V was pared by 6 bases and J by 7 bases, with 17 bases of the junction left unmatched.

CDR3: CASSPSLRAGSGNTIYF. For the CDR3, the DNA is TGTGCCAGCAGCCCTAGCCTGAGGGCCGGCTCTGGAAACACCATATATTTT. The chain joins TRBV9 to TRBJ1-3, with D uncertain. The germline V gene encodes CDR1 SGDLS and CDR2 YYNGEE. The CDR3 has 17 amino acids. V was clipped by 4 bases and J by 0 bases, with 17 bases between them. Based on the CDR3 plus reference TRBV9 and TRBJ1-3, the full variable domain is DSGVTQTPKHLITATGQRVTLRCSPRSGDLSVYWYQQSLDQGLQFLIQYYNGEERAKGNILERFSAQQFPDLHSELNLSSLELGDSALYFCASSPSLRAGSGNTIYFGEGSWLTVV.

The DNA of the CDR3 is TGTGCCAGCAGTTACTCGGAGGCCTACAATGAGCAGTTCTTC. This codes for CASSYSEAYNEQFF. The rearrangement links TRBV6-6 to TRBJ2-1; possible D gene TRBD2, 5 bases. Germline V lookup: CDR1 MNHNY, CDR2 SVGAGI (reference sequence). V lost 0 bases to trimming and J lost 2 bases, with 5 bases between them. This CDR3 contains 14 residues.

The chain combines TRBV2 with TRBJ2-1; the D gene is possibly TRBD1 (6 bases). CDR1 SNHLY and CDR2 FYNNEI come from the germline V gene. There are 14 residues in the CDR3. Trimming left V 6 bases short and J 7 bases short, with 16 bases between. CDR3 DNA: TGTGCCAGCAGCTACCGGACAGTCTCTAATGAGCAGTTCTTC. Encoded protein: CASSYRTVSNEQFF. Drawing the rest from reference TRBV2 and TRBJ2-1, the complete variable domain is EPEVTQTPSHQVTQMGQEVILRCVPISNHLYFYWYRQILGQKVEFLVSFYNNEISEKSEIFDDQFSVERPDGSNFTLKIRSTKLEDSAMYFCASSYRTVSNEQFFGPGTRLTVL.

J is TRBJ1-1 and V is TRBV30; D gene uncertain. Between the trimmed V and J ends, which lost 0 bases and 3 bases, there was a span of 20 bases. CDR1 GTSNPN and CDR2 SVGIG come from the germline V gene (reference sequence). The CDR3 extends over 17 amino acids. The CDR3 reads CAWSVPKRLFLDTEAFF. The CDR3 DNA reads TGTGCCTGGAGTGTACCTAAGAGGCTTTTTTTAGACACTGAAGCTTTCTTT.

The gene calls are TRBV6-5 and TRBJ1-5; TRBD1 agrees at 8 bases. Trimming at V came to 5 bases and at J to 5 bases, leaving 2 bases not matched to a gene. CDR3 length: 13 residues. Germline V CDR1 and CDR2: MNHEY, SVGAGI. CDR3 amino acids: CASSPDRDQPQHF. CDR3 bases: TGTGCCAGCAGTCCGGACAGGGATCAGCCCCAGCATTTT.

The V and J genes are TRBV4-3 and TRBJ1-6, with 7 bases lining up with TRBD1. The CDR3 length is 16 residues. From germline, CDR1 is LGHNA and CDR2 YSLEER. After removal of 9 bases from V and 5 bases from J, the junction contained 13 bases not matched to a gene. The CDR3 bases are TGCGCCAGTTGTCTAACCGGGACAGCGAATAATTCACCCCTCCACTTT. Protein product: CASCLTGTANNSPLHF.

This chain uses TRBV20-1 with TRBJ2-5; 8 bases match TRBD2. The CDR3 is made up of 14 amino acids. Per germline, CDR1 DFQATT and CDR2 SNEGSKA (reference sequence). V shed 3 bases and J 3 bases; nucleotides not matched to a gene: 6. Here the CDR3 DNA reads TGCAGTGCTAGTCTGGCGGGGGGTAAAGAGACCCAGTACTTC. Residues: CSASLAGGKETQYF.

V usage is TRBV3-1 (or the pseudogene TRBV3-2) and J usage is TRBJ2-5; possible D gene TRBD2, 6 bases. CDR1 is LGHDT, CDR2 YNNKEL, per germline (reference sequence). The V end lost 0 bases, the J end lost 3 bases, and 8 bases lay between the germline ends. The CDR3 is 14 residues long. The CDR3 region is CASSQDAGKETQYF. CDR3 DNA: TGTGCCAGCAGCCAAGACGCGGGGAAAGAGACCCAGTACTTC.

The chain carries TRBV6-2 or TRBV6-3 and TRBJ2-2; D gene ambiguous. V gave up 6 bases and J gave up 8 bases, with 10 bases separating them. The CDR3 runs to 12 residues. Germline values: CDR1 MNHEY, CDR2 SVGEGT. CDR3 in DNA: TGTGCCAGCAGCCCCCCCGGGGGGGAGCTGTTTTTT. Amino acid sequence: CASSPPGGELFF.

This chain joins TRBV27 and TRBJ2-7, with 8 bases aligning to TRBD1. Unmatched junction bases numbered 12, after V lost 1 base and J lost 4 bases. The CDR3 has 17 residues. The germline V gene encodes CDR1 MNHEY and CDR2 SMNVEV (reference sequence). The CDR3 sequence: CASSLLRPRRGHYEQYF. Written as DNA, the CDR3 is TGTGCCAGCAGTTTATTACGCCCGCGCAGGGGGCATTACGAGCAGTACTTC.

This sequence joins TRBV5-1 and TRBJ2-3; TRBD2 agrees at 9 bases. The CDR3 totals 16 residues. With V trimmed by 0 bases and J by 2 bases, 4 bases remained unmatched. CDR1 SGHRS and CDR2 YFSETQ come from the germline V gene. CDR3 DNA: TGCGCCAGCAGCTTGGTTAGCGGGGGAAACACAGATACGCAGTATTTT. Its translation: CASSLVSGGNTDTQYF.